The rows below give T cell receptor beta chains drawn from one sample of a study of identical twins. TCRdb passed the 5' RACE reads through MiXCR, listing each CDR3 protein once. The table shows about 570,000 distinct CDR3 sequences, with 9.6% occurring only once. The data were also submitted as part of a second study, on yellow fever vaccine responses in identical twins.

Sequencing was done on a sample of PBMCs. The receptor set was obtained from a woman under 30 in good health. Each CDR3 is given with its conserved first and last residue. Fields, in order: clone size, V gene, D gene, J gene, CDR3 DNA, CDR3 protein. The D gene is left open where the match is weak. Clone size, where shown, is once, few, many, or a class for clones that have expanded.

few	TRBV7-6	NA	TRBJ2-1	TGTGCCAGCAGCTTAATAGGGACGAATGAGCAGTTCTTC	CASSLIGTNEQFF
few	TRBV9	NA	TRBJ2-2	TGTGCCAGCAGCGAGGCCCTGTCCGTGGAGCTGTTTTTT	CASSEALSVELFF
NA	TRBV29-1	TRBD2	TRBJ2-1	TGCAGCGTCTTACCTAGCGGGCTATACAATGAGCAGTTCTTC	CSVLPSGLYNEQFF
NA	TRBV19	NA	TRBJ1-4	TGTGCCAGTAGTACCATTGGACGTAGAAGAAATGAAAAACTGTTTTTT	CASSTIGRRRNEKLFF
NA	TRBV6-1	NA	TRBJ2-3	TGTGCCAGCAGGCTTAGCAGATCTAGCACAGATACGCAGTATTTT	CASRLSRSSTDTQYF
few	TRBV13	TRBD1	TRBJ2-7	TGTGCCAGCAGCGGACGGGACAGGGGGTCCTACGAGCAGTACTTC	CASSGRDRGSYEQYF
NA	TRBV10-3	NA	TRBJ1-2	TGTGCCATCAGTGAGTCAGTAGACAGGATTCTCGGCTACACCTTC	CAISESVDRILGYTF
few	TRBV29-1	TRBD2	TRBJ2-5	TGCAGCGTTGAGGGCTGGGAGGGCCTGGAGACCCAGTACTTC	CSVEGWEGLETQYF
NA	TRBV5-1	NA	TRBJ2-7	TGCGCCAGCAGCTTGGAAGGAGGGCACGAGCAGTACTTC	CASSLEGGHEQYF
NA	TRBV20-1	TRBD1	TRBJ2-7	TGCAGTGCCCGGAGGGGGGGACAGGGGGCCGCCTACGAGCAGTACTTC	CSARRGGQGAAYEQYF
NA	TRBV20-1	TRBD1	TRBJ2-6	TGCAGTGCTAGAGATTCTGCACCCGGGACAGGGTACTCTGGGGCCAACGTCCTGACTTTC	CSARDSAPGTGYSGANVLTF
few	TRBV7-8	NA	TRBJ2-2	TGTGCCAGCAAGCCACGGACTGCTCTAGGGGAGCTGTTTTTT	CASKPRTALGELFF
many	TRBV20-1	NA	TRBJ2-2	TGCAGTGCTAGAGCCCCGGGAGGGGAGCTGTTTTTT	CSARAPGGELFF
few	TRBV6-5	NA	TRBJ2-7	TGTGCCAGCAGTTACAGGGACAAAGGGTACGAGCAGTACTTC	CASSYRDKGYEQYF
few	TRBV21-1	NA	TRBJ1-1	TGTGCCAGGGGGCGCATAGGGAACACTGAAGCTTTCTTT	CARGRIGNTEAFF
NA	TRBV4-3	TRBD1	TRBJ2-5	TGCGCCAGCAGCCTATCGCAGGGGGCGGACGAGACCCAGTACTTC	CASSLSQGADETQYF
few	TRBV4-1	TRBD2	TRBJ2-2	TGCGCCAGCAGCCAAGAGGCGCTAGCGGGTTCCGGGGAGCTGTTTTTT	CASSQEALAGSGELFF
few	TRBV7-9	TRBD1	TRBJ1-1	TGTGCCAGCAGCTTAACAGGGGAGTCTTTCTTT	CASSLTGESFF
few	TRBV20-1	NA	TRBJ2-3	TGCAGGTGGGGCCCCAGGAACCCAGATACGCAGTATTTT	CRWGPRNPDTQYF
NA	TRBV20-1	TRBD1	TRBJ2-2	TGCAGTGTTAGGGTCGCCGGGACAGCTGAATTGGGGGAGCTGTTTTTT	CSVRVAGTAELGELFF
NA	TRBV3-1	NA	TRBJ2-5	TGTGCCAGCAGCCAACAGGGAAGGCCCCAAGAGACCCAGTACTTC	CASSQQGRPQETQYF
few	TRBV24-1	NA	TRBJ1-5	TGTGCCACCAGTTCGAGGGTTGGTTCTCAGCCCCAGCATTTT	CATSSRVGSQPQHF
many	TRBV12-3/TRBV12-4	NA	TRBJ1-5	TGTGCCAGCAGCATGTGGAAAAGGATTAATCAGCCCCAGCATTTT	CASSMWKRINQPQHF
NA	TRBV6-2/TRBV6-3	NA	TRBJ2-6	TGTGCCAGTGCGACAGTACCTTTCTCTGGGGCCAACGTCCTGACTTTC	CASATVPFSGANVLTF
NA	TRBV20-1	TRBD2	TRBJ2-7	TGCAGTGCTAGAGAGGGGTGGACTAGCGGGAACGAGCAGTACTTC	CSAREGWTSGNEQYF
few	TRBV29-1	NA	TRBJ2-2	TGCAGCGTTGGCAGGCAAGGGGAGGTCGGGGAGCTGTTTTTT	CSVGRQGEVGELFF
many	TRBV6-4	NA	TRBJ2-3	TGTGCCAGCAGTCCAGCGAGGTACACAGATACGCAGTATTTT	CASSPARYTDTQYF
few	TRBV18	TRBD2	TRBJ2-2	TGTGCCAGCTCACCACGGGGTAGCGGGAGTCTCACCGGGGAGCTGTTTTTT	CASSPRGSGSLTGELFF
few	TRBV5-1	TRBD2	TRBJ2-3	TGCGCCAGCAGCTTGGTTCCTAGCGGATTCACAGATACGCAGTATTTT	CASSLVPSGFTDTQYF
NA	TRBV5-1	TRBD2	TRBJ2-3	TGCGCCAGCAGCCCCTGGACTAGCGGGTACACAGATACGCAGTATTTT	CASSPWTSGYTDTQYF
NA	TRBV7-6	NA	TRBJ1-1	TGTGCCAGCAGCTTTAGCCCCGAGGACACTGAAGCTTTCTTT	CASSFSPEDTEAFF
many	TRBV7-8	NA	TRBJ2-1	TGTGCCAGCAGCACCCGGGCCGACAATGAGCAGTTCTTC	CASSTRADNEQFF
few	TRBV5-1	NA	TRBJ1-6	TGCGCCAGCAGCTTGGTACCGGGGCTAAGTGGTTCACCCCTCCACTTT	CASSLVPGLSGSPLHF
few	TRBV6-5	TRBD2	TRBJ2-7	TGTGCCAGCAGTTACACAGGGACGTTAGCGGGAGGGCTTCGCGAGCAGTACTTC	CASSYTGTLAGGLREQYF
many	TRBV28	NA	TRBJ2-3	TGTGCCAGCAGCCAGCTAGACCGGGATAGCACAGATACGCAGTATTTT	CASSQLDRDSTDTQYF
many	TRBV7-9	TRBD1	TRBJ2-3	TGTGCCAGCAGCAGAGGGGACAGGGGAGTACCCACAGATACGCAGTATTTT	CASSRGDRGVPTDTQYF
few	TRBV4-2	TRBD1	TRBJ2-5	TGTGCCAGTGGACAGGAGAGACAAGAGACCCAGTACTTC	CASGQERQETQYF
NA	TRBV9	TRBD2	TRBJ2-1	TGTGCCAGCAGCTTTAGCGGGGGAGTAGATGAGCAGTTCTTC	CASSFSGGVDEQFF
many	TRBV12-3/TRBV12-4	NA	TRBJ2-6	TGTGCCAGCAGTTTAGTAGGTACTGGGGCCAACGTCCTGACTTTC	CASSLVGTGANVLTF
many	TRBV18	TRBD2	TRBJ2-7	TGTGCCAGCTCACCACAGACTAGCGTCTACGAGCAGTACTTC	CASSPQTSVYEQYF
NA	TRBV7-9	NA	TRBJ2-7	TGTGCCAGCAGCTTTGCCGGTGGAGCGAGGGCCTACGAGCAGTACTTC	CASSFAGGARAYEQYF
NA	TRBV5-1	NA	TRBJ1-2	TGCGCCAGCAAAACTACGTCTATCCGTGGCTACACCTTC	CASKTTSIRGYTF
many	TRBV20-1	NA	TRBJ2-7	TGCAGTGCTAGTCACAGACACTACGAGCAGTACTTC	CSASHRHYEQYF
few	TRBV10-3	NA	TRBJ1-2	TGTGCCATCAGTGAAGAGTTGAACTATGGCTACACCTTC	CAISEELNYGYTF
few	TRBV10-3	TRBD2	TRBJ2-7	TGTGCCATCAGTGAGGGGGGACTAGCGGCCTCCTACGAGCAGTACTTC	CAISEGGLAASYEQYF
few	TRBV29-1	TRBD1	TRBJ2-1	TGCAGCGTTGGGTGGACAGGGTCTGAGCAGTTCTTC	CSVGWTGSEQFF
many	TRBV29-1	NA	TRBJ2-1	TGCAGCGTTGAAGTCGGGGACTGGGTCAATGAGCAGTTCTTC	CSVEVGDWVNEQFF
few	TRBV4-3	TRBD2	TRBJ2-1	TGCGCCAGCAGCCCAGGGACTAGCGGGAGCGCCAATGAGCAGTTCTTC	CASSPGTSGSANEQFF
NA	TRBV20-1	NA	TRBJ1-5	TGCAGTGCTCCGGACGGTAGCAATCAGCCCCAGCATTTT	CSAPDGSNQPQHF
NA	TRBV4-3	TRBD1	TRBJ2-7	TGCGCCAGCAGCCAAGAACTCCGGGGACAGGGGGCCCACGAGCAGTACTTC	CASSQELRGQGAHEQYF
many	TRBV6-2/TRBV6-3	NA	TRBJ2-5	TGTGCCAGCAGCTCCACCGCGGAGACCCAGTACTTC	CASSSTAETQYF
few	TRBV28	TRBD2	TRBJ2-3	TGTGCCAGCAGTTTTAAAGGAGCGACTAGCGGGAGTATGGGGGGGCAGTATTTT	CASSFKGATSGSMGGQYF
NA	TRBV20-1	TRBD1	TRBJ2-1	TGCAGTGCAAGACAGGGGGCAGTCGATGAGCAGTTCTTC	CSARQGAVDEQFF
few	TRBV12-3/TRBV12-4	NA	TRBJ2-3	TGTGCCAGCAGTTTCATCCTACCTGATACGCAGTATTTT	CASSFILPDTQYF